The rows below give T cell receptor beta chains drawn from one sample of a study of blood T cell repertoires in COVID-19. Sequenced by immunoSEQ multiplex PCR; TCRdb stores in-frame clones only, minus some. The sample includes hundreds of thousands of clones, about nine tenths of them seen just once. Source material: peripheral blood. Every receptor here comes from a woman under 30 with acute or convalescent COVID-19. Both conserved end residues are part of each CDR3. Fields, in order: D gene, J gene, V gene, clone size, CDR3 protein, CDR3 DNA. A D gene is named only where the DNA matches it firmly. A clone size is listed for some rows: how often the clone was seen (once, few, many), or a class if it is expanded.

>.|TRBJ2-7|TRBV5-1|.
CASSSAGTLEQYF
TGCGCCAGCAGCTCTGCCGGGACACTCGAGCAGTACTTC
>.|TRBJ2-3|TRBV4-1|.
CASSPTGGSPHTDTQYF
TGCGCCAGCAGCCCGACCGGAGGGTCGCCCCACACAGATACGCAGTATTTT
>.|TRBJ1-1|TRBV20-1|.
CSAQGLGEAFF
TGCAGTGCTCAGGGATTAGGTGAAGCTTTCTTT
>TRBD1|TRBJ2-1|TRBV24-1|.
CATSDTRDRGRDEQFF
TGTGCCACCAGTGATACCCGGGACAGGGGGCGTGATGAGCAGTTCTTC
>.|TRBJ2-5|TRBV3-1/TRBV3-2|.
CASSQSISGVGETQYF
TGTGCCAGCAGCCAGTCGATTTCCGGAGTCGGAGAGACCCAGTACTTC
>.|TRBJ2-2|TRBV9|.
CASSVGGGTGELFF
TGTGCCAGCAGCGTAGGAGGGGGAACCGGGGAGCTGTTTTTT
>TRBD1|TRBJ1-4|TRBV5-5|.
CASSRTGGPGKLFF
TGTGCCAGCAGCCGGACAGGGGGCCCGGGAAAACTGTTTTTT
>.|TRBJ2-3|TRBV4-1|.
CASSQDGGAQGDTQYF
TGCGCCAGCAGCCAAGATGGAGGAGCCCAAGGGGATACGCAGTATTTT
>TRBD1|TRBJ1-1|TRBV5-4|.
CASSRGDRVNTEAFF
TGTGCCAGCAGCCGAGGGGACAGAGTAAACACTGAAGCTTTCTTT
>.|TRBJ1-3|TRBV29-1|.
CSFRSGNTIYF
TGCAGCTTTCGGTCGGGAAACACCATATATTTT
>.|TRBJ1-2|TRBV19|.
CASSMLQDYGYTF
TGTGCCAGTAGTATGCTTCAGGACTATGGCTACACCTTC
>TRBD1|TRBJ1-1|TRBV6-5|.
CASSYLPTGGTEAFF
TGTGCCAGCAGCTACCTCCCGACAGGGGGAACTGAAGCTTTCTTT
>.|TRBJ1-1|TRBV11-1|few
CASSSGQTTEAFF
TGTGCCAGCAGCTCCGGACAGACCACTGAAGCTTTCTTT
>.|TRBJ1-1|TRBV7-9|.
CASSLGPTEAFF
TGTGCCAGCAGCTTGGGGCCCACTGAGGCTTTCTTT
>.|TRBJ1-5|TRBV6-4|.
CASSDSTRSDNQPQHF
TGTGCCAGCAGTGACTCGACTAGGTCTGACAATCAGCCCCAGCATTTT
>TRBD1|TRBJ1-2|TRBV7-8|.
CASSLTTGSGYGYTF
TGTGCCAGCAGCTTAACGACAGGGTCGGGCTATGGCTACACCTTC
>.|TRBJ1-2|TRBV24-1|.
CATSDFPGIDGYTF
TGTGCCACCAGTGATTTTCCAGGGATCGATGGCTACACCTTC
>TRBD1|TRBJ2-1|TRBV3-1/TRBV3-2|once
CASSAGTGLSNEQFF
TGTGCCAGCAGCGCCGGGACAGGCCTGAGCAATGAGCAGTTCTTC
>TRBD1|TRBJ1-2|TRBV19|.
CASTLDRGDYGYTF
TGTGCCAGTACCCTGGACAGGGGAGACTATGGCTACACCTTC
>TRBD2|TRBJ2-3|TRBV13|.
CASSFGTSGGSTDTQYF
TGTGCCAGCAGCTTTGGGACTAGCGGGGGGAGCACAGATACGCAGTATTTT
>.|TRBJ2-1|TRBV7-2|.
CASSLVVAYNEQFF
TGTGCCAGCAGCTTAGTGGTAGCGTACAATGAGCAGTTCTTC
>.|TRBJ1-2|TRBV6-5|.
CASSYEPGTDYGYTF
TGTGCCAGCAGTTACGAACCCGGGACTGACTATGGCTACACCTTC
>.|TRBJ2-7|TRBV15|.
CATSDLRLESSYEQYF
TGTGCCACCAGCGACTTACGACTAGAATCTTCCTACGAGCAGTACTTC
>TRBD2|TRBJ2-1|TRBV5-4|.
CASSATSGGENEQFF
TGTGCCAGCAGCGCGACTAGCGGGGGGGAGAATGAGCAGTTCTTC
>TRBD2|TRBJ2-7|TRBV18|once
CASSPGRGAYEQYF
TGTGCCAGCTCACCGGGACGGGGGGCCTACGAGCAGTACTTC
>.|TRBJ1-5|TRBV19|.
CATRAGAGMQPQHF
TGTGCCACCAGGGCGGGGGCAGGGATGCAGCCCCAGCATTTT
>.|TRBJ1-5|TRBV12-5|.
CASGAGEEGNQPQHF
TGTGCTAGTGGTGCAGGGGAAGAGGGCAATCAGCCCCAGCATTTT
>.|TRBJ1-1|TRBV7-2|.
CASSLPLMNTEAFF
TGTGCCAGCAGCTTACCTCTTATGAACACTGAAGCTTTCTTT
>.|TRBJ2-5|TRBV4-2|once
CASSQVLAEMETQYF
TGTGCCAGCAGCCAAGTTTTAGCGGAGATGGAGACCCAGTACTTC
>TRBD1|TRBJ1-2|TRBV11-2|once
CASSPRGQGSFYGYTF
TGTGCCAGCAGCCCACGAGGACAGGGGAGTTTCTATGGCTACACCTTC
>TRBD1|TRBJ1-1|TRBV14|.
CASSQLQGARNTEAFF
TGTGCCAGCAGCCAATTACAGGGGGCTAGAAACACTGAAGCTTTCTTT
>.|TRBJ1-1|TRBV7-2|.
CASSPPGDTEAFF
TGTGCCAGCAGCCCCCCCGGGGACACTGAAGCTTTCTTT
>.|TRBJ2-1|TRBV2|.
CASSVRRGNEQFF
TGTGCCAGCAGTGTCAGGAGGGGCAATGAGCAGTTCTTC
>TRBD2|TRBJ2-1|TRBV7-2|.
CASSRTGGSPSEQFF
TGTGCCAGCAGCCGTACCGGGGGGAGCCCGAGTGAGCAGTTCTTC
>TRBD1|TRBJ1-2|TRBV11-2|.
CASSLGDRVNGYTF
TGTGCCAGCAGCTTAGGGGACAGGGTGAATGGCTACACCTTC
>.|TRBJ2-3|TRBV30|.
CAWSVQSYMYF
TGTGCCTGGAGTGTACAGAGTTATATGTATTTT
>.|TRBJ2-7|TRBV19|.
CASSISPGQQYF
TGTGCCAGTAGCATTTCTCCGGGTCAGCAGTACTTC
>.|TRBJ2-7|TRBV24-1|.
CATSAGAAYEQYF
TGTGCCACCAGCGCGGGGGCCGCCTACGAGCAGTACTTC
>TRBD1|TRBJ1-6|TRBV27|few
CASSPDRWDSPLHF
TGTGCCAGCAGTCCGGACAGGTGGGATTCACCCCTCCACTTT
>.|TRBJ1-4|TRBV25-1|once
CASSESPAGDEKLFF
TGTGCCAGCAGTGAATCCCCCGCCGGAGATGAAAAACTGTTTTTT
>TRBD1|TRBJ1-3|TRBV18|.
CASSPGQGNSGNTIYF
TGTGCCAGCTCGCCCGGACAGGGCAACTCTGGAAACACCATATATTTT
>.|TRBJ1-1|TRBV30|.
CASVVNTEAFF
TGTGCCTCGGTAGTGAACACTGAAGCTTTCTTT
>.|TRBJ1-6|TRBV19|few
CASNPGRRHYNSPLHF
TGTGCCAGTAATCCAGGGAGGCGGCACTATAATTCACCCCTCCACTTT
>.|TRBJ2-1|TRBV12-2|.
CASRLAGGPDEQFF
TGTGCAAGTCGCTTAGCGGGGGGGCCGGATGAGCAGTTCTTC
>.|TRBJ1-2|TRBV28|.
CASRGQDYGYTF
TGTGCCAGCAGGGGCCAGGACTATGGCTACACCTTC
>.|TRBJ1-2|TRBV5-6|.
CASSSTGSDGYTF
TGTGCCAGCAGCTCCACAGGGTCCGATGGCTACACCTTC
>.|TRBJ1-2|TRBV5-6|.
CASSYPTDHYGYTF
TGTGCCAGCAGCTACCCCACAGACCACTATGGCTACACCTTC
>TRBD1|TRBJ2-7|TRBV9|.
CASSVGTGTYYEQYF
TGTGCCAGCAGCGTAGGGACAGGGACTTACTACGAGCAGTACTTC